These 20 T cell receptor beta chains originate from one sample sequenced in a study of T cells in pancreatic ductal adenocarcinoma. Selected pancreatic ductal adenocarcinoma patients had undergone surgery without neoadjuvant therapy. TCRdb keeps only in-frame clones here, not all; method: immunoSEQ multiplex PCR. The sample lists more than 15,000 clones, 85% to 90% occurring once. Sequencing was done on a sample of PBMCs. These receptors all come from a human donor with pancreatic ductal adenocarcinoma.

V is TRBV7-9 and J is TRBJ1-4; the D gene is possibly TRBD1 (5 bases). V was cut by 4 bases and J by 0 bases, with 18 bases left in between. CDR3 size: 18 residues. Per the germline V gene, CDR1 is SEHNR and CDR2 is FQNEAQ (reference sequence). The DNA for the CDR3 is TGTGCCAGCAGCTCTCCGGCGGGCAGGGAGGCAACTAATGAAAAACTGTTTTTT. Amino acid sequence: CASSSPAGREATNEKLFF.

CDR3 loop: CASSVEGNSPLHF. In nucleotides, the CDR3 is TGTGCCAGCAGCGTAGAGGGGAATTCACCCCTCCACTTT. The rearrangement joins TRBV9 to TRBJ1-6; D possibly corresponds to TRBD1 (5 bases). Trimming pared 0 bases from V and 7 bases from J, leaving 5 bases between. The CDR3 loop spans 13 amino acids. Germline CDR1 is SGDLS and CDR2 is YYNGEE.

V gene TRBV28 combines with J gene TRBJ1-2, with 7 bases matching TRBD1. J gave up 5 bases and V 5 bases, and 8 bases lay outside the gene matches. Germline CDR1 and CDR2: MDHEN and SYDVKM. The CDR3 totals 14 residues. The CDR3 here is CASSPYRGGYGYTF. The DNA of the CDR3 is TGTGCCAGCAGTCCTTACAGGGGAGGATATGGCTACACCTTC.

The chain's CDR3 is CAIRSDRVNDEQYF. The CDR3 region has the DNA TGTGCCATCAGGTCGGACAGGGTTAACGACGAGCAGTACTTC. The chain uses TRBV10-3 and TRBJ2-7, with 8 bases identical to TRBD1. Trimming removed 6 bases from V and 5 bases from J; junction bases left unmatched: 9. Germline assignment: CDR1 ENHRY and CDR2 SYGVKD. The CDR3 runs to 14 residues.

The chain has TRBV9 and TRBJ1-2; 8 nucleotides agree with TRBD1. CDR1 and CDR2 (germline): SGDLS, YYNGEE. This CDR3 has 16 residues. V lost 3 bases, J lost 4 bases, and 11 bases stayed unmatched. The CDR3 loop is CASSEQRQGKAYGYTF. The CDR3 region has the DNA TGTGCCAGCAGCGAACAAAGACAGGGGAAGGCCTATGGCTACACCTTC.

This chain joins TRBV5-5 and TRBJ1-6; 7 bases match TRBD1. Germline values: CDR1 SGHKS, CDR2 YYEKEE (reference sequence). Trimming removed 1 base from V and 6 bases from J; junction bases left unmatched: 4. This CDR3 is built from 15 residues. The CDR3 is CASSLRGQFNSPLHF. As DNA, the CDR3 is TGTGCCAGCAGCTTGAGGGGGCAGTTTAATTCACCCCTCCACTTT.

This chain joins TRBV5-1 and TRBJ2-1; D not certain. The CDR3 spans 13 residues. V was pared by 1 base and J by 5 bases, with 7 bases between. In germline, CDR1 is SGHRS, CDR2 YFSETQ. The chain's CDR3 is CASSLLPDNEQFF. CDR3 bases: TGCGCCAGCAGCTTGCTCCCGGACAATGAGCAGTTCTTC.

CDR3 nucleotides: TGTGCTAGCCGAGGGGGGGGGAGCTCCTACGAGCAGTACTTC. Its translation is CASRGGGSSYEQYF. The chain couples TRBV7-2 to TRBJ2-7; a possible D gene is TRBD2 (7 bases). Germline V CDR1 and CDR2: SGHTA, FQGNSA. The CDR3 length is 14 residues. The whole variable domain, remainder taken from reference TRBV7-2 and TRBJ2-7, is GAGVSQSPSNKVTEKGKDVELRCDPISGHTALYWYRQSLGQGLEFLIYFQGNSAPDKSGLPSDRFSAERTGGSVSTLTIQRTQQEDSAVYLCASRGGGSSYEQYFGPGTRLTVT.

The chain is built from TRBV6-6 and TRBJ2-7; D gene unclear. The CDR3 spans 13 residues. Per the germline V gene, CDR1 is MNHNY and CDR2 is SVGAGI (reference sequence). Trimming took 1 base from V and 2 from J, leaving 6 bases between them. CDR3: CASSYWPTYEQYF. CDR3 DNA sequence: TGTGCCAGCAGTTACTGGCCAACCTACGAGCAGTACTTC.

The chain employs TRBV7-3 and TRBJ2-1; weak D call: TRBD2 (6 bases). CDR3 length: 18 amino acids. Per germline, CDR1 SGHTA and CDR2 FQGTGA. V lost 5 bases to trimming and J lost 7 bases, with 27 bases between them. CDR3 sequence reads: CASSEIPSGGAGRNEQFF. The CDR3 DNA reads as TGTGCCAGCAGCGAAATCCCATCCGGGGGAGCCGGTAGAAATGAGCAGTTCTTC.

The chain recombines TRBV6-5 with TRBJ2-5; 9 positions agree with TRBD1. Germline lookup yields CDR1 MNHEY and CDR2 SVGAGI. The CDR3 sequence is 16 residues long. Germline trimming cut 2 bases from V and 0 bases from J; bases unmatched to any gene: 4. The CDR3 here is CASSYGTGMYQETQYF. The CDR3 coding sequence is TGTGCCAGCAGTTACGGGACAGGGATGTACCAAGAGACCCAGTACTTC.

The rearrangement links TRBV5-1 to TRBJ2-1; maybe TRBD2 (6 bases). V gave up 1 base and J gave up 4 bases, with 9 bases separating them. The CDR3 covers 14 residues. CDR1 SGHRS and CDR2 YFSETQ come from the germline V gene. CDR3 nucleotide sequence: TGCGCCAGCAGCTTGAGCGGGTCATACAATGAGCAGTTCTTC. Its translation is CASSLSGSYNEQFF. Drawing the rest from reference TRBV5-1 and TRBJ2-1, the complete variable domain is KAGVTQTPRYLIKTRGQQVTLSCSPISGHRSVSWYQQTPGQGLQFLFEYFSETQRNKGNFPGRFSGRQFSNSRSEMNVSTLELGDSALYLCASSLSGSYNEQFFGPGTRLTVL.

The V call is TRBV28, the J call TRBJ2-3; tentative D call: TRBD1 (6 bases). Germline values: CDR1 MDHEN, CDR2 SYDVKM. The V end was cut by 7 bases, the J end by 1 base, with 18 bases between. CDR3 size: 16 residues. CDR3 bases: TGTGCCAGCAATCCCTGGACAGTGAAAGGCACAGATACGCAGTATTTT. The encoded protein is CASNPWTVKGTDTQYF.

The V and J genes are TRBV18 and TRBJ1-1; D gene ambiguous. Germline CDR1 reads KGHSH; CDR2 reads LQKENI. V was shortened by 6 bases and J by 1 base, with 15 bases between the two germline ends. This CDR3 has 15 residues. CDR3 nucleotide sequence: TGTGCCAGCTCCCGAGGAGGCCAGAAGAACACTGAAGCTTTCTTT. This codes for CASSRGGQKNTEAFF.

This clone was detected once. The chain combines TRBV2 with TRBJ1-5, with 7 bases lining up with TRBD1. CDR3 size: 15 residues. Germline CDR1 and CDR2: SNHLY and FYNNEI. J lost 1 base, V lost 4 bases, and 4 bases had no gene match. The CDR3 DNA reads as TGTGCCAGCAGTGGCAGGGGGTCGAGCAATCAGCCCCAGCATTTT. Amino acid sequence: CASSGRGSSNQPQHF.

The chain couples TRBV11-3 to TRBJ2-1, with D possibly matching TRBD1 (9 bases). The CDR3 covers 15 residues. Germline V gives CDR1 SGHNT, CDR2 YENEEA. Trimming shortened V by 3 bases and J by 6 bases, and 15 bases separated the two germline ends. This CDR3 is CASSFSGTGTNEQFF. The CDR3 coding sequence is TGTGCCAGCAGCTTTAGCGGGACAGGGACCAATGAGCAGTTCTTC.

This rearrangement joins TRBV30 to TRBJ1-6; no reliable D call. Germline CDR1 GTSNPN, CDR2 SVGIG (reference sequence). This CDR3 region has 11 residues. Trimming left V 4 bases short and J 7 bases short, with 5 bases between. DNA of the CDR3: TGTGCCTGGAAAGAGAATTCACCCCTCCACTTT. This codes for CAWKENSPLHF.

The J gene is TRBJ1-4, the V gene TRBV29-1, with D possibly being TRBD1 (6 bases). The CDR3 covers 15 residues. Trimming removed 5 bases from V and 2 bases from J, with 15 bases in between. Germline V gene lookup returns CDR1 SQVTM and CDR2 ANQGSEA. CDR3 sequence reads: CSVWSYQGTNEKLFF. The CDR3 coding sequence is TGCAGCGTTTGGAGCTATCAGGGGACTAATGAAAAACTGTTTTTT. The variable domain in full, with the rest retrieved from reference TRBV29-1 and TRBJ1-4, is SAVISQKPSRDICQRGTSLTIQCQVDSQVTMMFWYRQQPGQSLTLIATANQGSEATYESGFVIDKFPISRPNLTFSTLTVSNMSPEDSSIYLCSVWSYQGTNEKLFFGSGTQLSVL.

V gene TRBV18 combines with J gene TRBJ2-1; TRBD2 matches at 8 bases. Looked up from germline, CDR1 is KGHSH and CDR2 is LQKENI. CDR3 size: 14 residues. J was trimmed by 16 bases and V by 3 bases; bases with no gene match: 14. CDR3 in DNA: TGTGCCAGCTCACCCCCCGTTGCGAGCGGGGGTATATTCTTC. This encodes CASSPPVASGGIFF.

V is TRBV5-1 and J is TRBJ2-1; TRBD2 agrees at 7 bases. V shed 0 bases, J shed 0 bases, and the junction held 0 bases outside the gene matches. From germline, CDR1 is SGHRS and CDR2 YFSETQ. The CDR3 is made up of 15 amino acids. CDR3 region: CASSLVAGSYNEQFF. In DNA form, the CDR3 reads TGCGCCAGCAGCTTGGTAGCGGGCTCCTACAATGAGCAGTTCTTC.